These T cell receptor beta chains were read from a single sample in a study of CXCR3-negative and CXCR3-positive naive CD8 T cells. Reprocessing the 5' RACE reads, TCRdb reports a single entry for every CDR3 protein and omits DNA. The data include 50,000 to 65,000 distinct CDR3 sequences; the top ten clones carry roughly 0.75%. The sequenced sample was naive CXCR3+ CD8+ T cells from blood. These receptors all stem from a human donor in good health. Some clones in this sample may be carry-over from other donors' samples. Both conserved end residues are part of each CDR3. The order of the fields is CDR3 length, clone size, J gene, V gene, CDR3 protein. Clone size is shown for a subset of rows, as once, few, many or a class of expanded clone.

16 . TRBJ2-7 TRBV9 CASSFPRGRLTYEQYF
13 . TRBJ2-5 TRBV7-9 CASSLPSQETQYF
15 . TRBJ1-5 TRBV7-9 CASSLGGQGNQPQHF
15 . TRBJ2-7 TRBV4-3 CASSQGPRDSYEQYF
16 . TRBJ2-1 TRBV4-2 CASSQSTSGEDFGQFF
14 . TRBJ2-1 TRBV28 CASSYGGSYNEQFF
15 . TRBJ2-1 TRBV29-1 CSVEDPREMTGDQFF
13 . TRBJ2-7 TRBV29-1 CSVLGTGGYEQYF
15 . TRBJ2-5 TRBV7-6 CASSPRTAGQETQYF
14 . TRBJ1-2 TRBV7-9 CASSPDRGPHGYTF
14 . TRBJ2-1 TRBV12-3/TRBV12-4 CASSFLAGYNEQFF
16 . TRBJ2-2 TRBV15 CATSREGQGAIGELFF
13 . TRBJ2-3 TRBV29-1 CSVEGGSTDTQYF
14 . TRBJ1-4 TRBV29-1 CSVEVTGGGEKLFF
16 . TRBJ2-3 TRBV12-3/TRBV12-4 CASRPPRGTSTDTQYF
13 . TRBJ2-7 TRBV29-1 CSVENTEDYEQYF
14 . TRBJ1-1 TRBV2 CASSETVGGTEAFF
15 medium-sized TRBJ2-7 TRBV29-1 CSVAGIPENPYEQYF
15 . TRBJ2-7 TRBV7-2 CASSLAGGDTYEQYF
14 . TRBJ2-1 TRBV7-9 CASSAGGIYNEQFF
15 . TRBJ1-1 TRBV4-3 CASSQDRGRVDEAFF
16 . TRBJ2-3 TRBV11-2 CASSSRTSGGTDTQYF
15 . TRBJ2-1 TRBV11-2 CASSTNGGIYNEQFF
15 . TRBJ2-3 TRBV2 CASSEFWTNTDTQYF
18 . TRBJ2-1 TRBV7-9 CASSLPPSGGPNYNEQFF
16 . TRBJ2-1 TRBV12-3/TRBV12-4 CASSLAPGTGRNEQFF
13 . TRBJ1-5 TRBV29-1 CSATMSSNQPQHF
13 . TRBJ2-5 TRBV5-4 CASSFWGDETQYF
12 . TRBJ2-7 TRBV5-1 CASSPTWREQYF
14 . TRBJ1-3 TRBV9 CASRGQTDGNTIYF
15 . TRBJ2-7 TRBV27 CASSIYPGEGYEQYF
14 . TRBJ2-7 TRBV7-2 CASSFDRGAYEQYF
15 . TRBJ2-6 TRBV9 CASSVGFSGANVLTF
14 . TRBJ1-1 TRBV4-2 CASSHSGTFTEAFF
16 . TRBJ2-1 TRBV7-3 CASSPSLTGGLSEQFF
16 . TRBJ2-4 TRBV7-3 CASSPTGGLGKNIQYF
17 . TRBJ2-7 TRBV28 CASSWSRTGVGSYEQYF
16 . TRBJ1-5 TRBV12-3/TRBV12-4 CASSPLGTGDDQPQHF
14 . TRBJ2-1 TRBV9 CASSFGQGHNEQFF
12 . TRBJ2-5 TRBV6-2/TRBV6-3 CASSYSLETQYF
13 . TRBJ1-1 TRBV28 CASSFSPEPELTF
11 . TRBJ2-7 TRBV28 CASSREGEQYF
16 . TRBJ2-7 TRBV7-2 CASSLVGGARRSEQYF
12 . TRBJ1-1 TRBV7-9 CASSLSRDEAFF
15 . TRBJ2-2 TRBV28 CASSFWDRGHGELFF
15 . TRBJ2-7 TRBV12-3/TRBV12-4 CASSFSGAEEYEQYF
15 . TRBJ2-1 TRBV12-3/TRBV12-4 CASTAGDPYYNEQFF
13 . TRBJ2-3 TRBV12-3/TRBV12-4 CASSFYRTDTQYF
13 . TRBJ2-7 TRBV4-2 CASSVGQPDEQYF
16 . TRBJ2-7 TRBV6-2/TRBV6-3 CASSSINGLAGEEQYF
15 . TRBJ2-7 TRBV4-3 CASSQGGQDVGEQYF